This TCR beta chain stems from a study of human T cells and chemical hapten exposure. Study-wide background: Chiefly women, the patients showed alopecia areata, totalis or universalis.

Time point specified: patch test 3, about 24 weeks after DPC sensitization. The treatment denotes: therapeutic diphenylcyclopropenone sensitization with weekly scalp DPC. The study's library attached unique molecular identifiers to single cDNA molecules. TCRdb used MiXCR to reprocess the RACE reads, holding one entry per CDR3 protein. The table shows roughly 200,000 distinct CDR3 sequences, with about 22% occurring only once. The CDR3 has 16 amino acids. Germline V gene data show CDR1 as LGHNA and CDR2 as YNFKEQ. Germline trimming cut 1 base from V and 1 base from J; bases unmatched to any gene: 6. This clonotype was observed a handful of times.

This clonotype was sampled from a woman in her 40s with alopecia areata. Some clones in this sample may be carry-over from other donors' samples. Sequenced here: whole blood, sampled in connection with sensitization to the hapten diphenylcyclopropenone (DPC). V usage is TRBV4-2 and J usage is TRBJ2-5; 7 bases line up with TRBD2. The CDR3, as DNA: TGTGCCAGCAGCCAAGGGGAGGGCCCCTCCCAAGAGACCCAGTACTTC. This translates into CASSQGEGPSQETQYF.